This T cell receptor beta chain was documented in a study of cytomegalovirus exposure and HLA in healthy donors. For the study at large: HLA-typed donors were the source of 80 million to 90 million unique TCRs, which an early data release held. Findings and limits, study-wide: An assumption of roughly uniform sequencing depth across donors underlay the presence/absence analyses. There were reportedly fewer N-insertions in an Asian-associated ancestry cluster than the approximately 670-donor mean, in a later analysis.

Germline lookup yields CDR1 LNHNV and CDR2 YYDKDF (reference sequence). V was cut by 8 bases and J by 8 bases, with 9 bases left in between. The CDR3 contains 11 residues. It was with 60 Vbeta and 13 Jbeta primers that the PCR ran. Method: immunoSEQ multiplex PCR; TCRdb's copy keeps in-frame clones and lacks some. This repertoire shows around 190,000 clones, 81% found once; its top ten account for roughly 3.2%. A remark on this clone: What it binds is not known.

The origin of this receptor is a middle-aged man in good health and CMV-seropositive. This chain uses TRBV15 with TRBJ2-2, with D possibly TRBD1 on 5 matching bases. Specimen: PBMCs. CDR3 sequence (DNA): TGTGCCACCGGGGCTTCGGGGGAGCTGTTTTTT. The encoded protein is CATGASGELFF.